This TCR beta chain was identified during a study of graft-versus-host responses after intestinal transplantation. Overall study results and limits: GvH clones appeared in recipient marrow, some first in ileum or blood.

CDR1 is KGHSH and CDR2 is LQKENI in the germline V gene. The CDR3 covers 12 residues. Trimming took 6 bases from V and 1 from J, leaving 6 bases between them. As regards this clone: Its matching antigen is unknown.

Using immunoSEQ multiplex PCR, the repertoire was profiled, and TCRdb retains in-frame clones only, with some absent. The sample has roughly 85,000 clones, approximately 90% seen once; the top ten hold 6% to 9%. The sequence came from a human donor who was the organ donor for an intestinal transplant. This specimen consisted of unstimulated CD8+ T cells sorted from spleen or lymph node cells, obtained before transplant. V usage is TRBV18 and J usage is TRBJ1-1; the D gene is possibly TRBD1 (5 bases). The CDR3: CASSGQNTEAFF. In DNA, the CDR3 is TGTGCCAGCTCCGGACAGAACACTGAAGCTTTCTTT.